Presented here are 2 T cell receptor beta chains from one specimen sequenced in a study of T cell responses to AZD1222 COVID-19 vaccine. Sequencing used immunoSEQ multiplex PCR; TCRdb keeps in-frame clones, though not all of them. The table records some 150,000 clones, roughly 94% of them present only once. The source material was peripheral blood, sampled on day 0 of MenACWY control vaccination. These receptors were obtained from an adult in good health.

This chain links TRBV27 with TRBJ1-2; D uncertain. The CDR3 loop spans 13 amino acids. V lost 1 base and J lost 5, with 8 bases in between. Per germline, CDR1 MNHEY and CDR2 SMNVEV (reference sequence). The DNA for the CDR3 is TGTGCCAGCAGTTTATGGGGTAGTTATGGCTACACCTTC. This gives the protein CASSLWGSYGYTF.

The chain is built from TRBV24-1 and TRBJ2-2, with D unclear. The CDR3 length is 16 residues. Germline V lookup: CDR1 KGHDR, CDR2 SFDVKD. V was pared by 1 base and J by 2 bases, with 10 bases between. For the CDR3, the DNA is TGTGCCACCAGTGATTTCAACATTGTAAACACCGGGGAGCTGTTTTTT. Protein product: CATSDFNIVNTGELFF.